Listed here are 3 T cell receptor beta chains from one sample, sequenced in a study of neoadjuvant nivolumab and ipilimumab in lung cancer (dated by TCRdb to 2018 to 2020). The meaning of the sample's time point label: at surgical resection after neoadjuvant nivolumab +/- ipilimumab. Receptor libraries were prepared by the immunoSEQ multiplex PCR assay. TCRdb carries this immuneACCESS record with in-frame sequences only. Its versions omit some clonotypes, under half of them owing to an unresolved V gene in the studies checked, with the rest unexplained. The sample includes some 3,500 clones, with around 75% observed a single time. The ten largest account for 1.3% to 1.5% of the sample. The input for sequencing was peripheral blood, taken after neoadjuvant nivolumab, alone or with ipilimumab, at or shortly before surgery. These receptors were collected from an adult with non-small cell lung cancer.

Here the CDR3 reads CASSSADRLSYEQYF. The CDR3 DNA sequence: TGTGCCAGCAGCTCCGCGGACAGGCTCTCCTACGAGCAGTACTTC. The chain joins TRBV9 to TRBJ2-7; 7 bases fit TRBD1. The CDR3 contains 15 residues. The V and J ends lost 4 bases and 0 bases, in that order; junction bases with no gene match: 7. Germline V lookup: CDR1 SGDLS, CDR2 YYNGEE. Complete variable domain (other parts from reference TRBV9 and TRBJ2-7): DSGVTQTPKHLITATGQRVTLRCSPRSGDLSVYWYQQSLDQGLQFLIQYYNGEERAKGNILERFSAQQFPDLHSELNLSSLELGDSALYFCASSSADRLSYEQYFGPGTRLTVT.

The chain carries TRBV9 and TRBJ1-2; possible D gene TRBD1, 5 bases. Germline assignment: CDR1 SGDLS and CDR2 YYNGEE. The V gene lost 0 bases and the J gene lost 7 bases, with 19 bases spanning the gap. CDR3 length: 16 residues. The CDR3 nucleotides are TGTGCCAGCAGCGTAGATGAGGGGAGTCAATCGTTTGGCTACACCTTC. This sequence encodes CASSVDEGSQSFGYTF.

V is TRBV9 and J is TRBJ2-2; 10 bases fit TRBD1. The germline V gene encodes CDR1 SGDLS and CDR2 YYNGEE. The length of the CDR3 is 16 residues. J gave up 5 bases and V 4 bases, and 8 bases lay outside the gene matches. CDR3 loop: CASSTRQGARTGELFF. As DNA, the CDR3 is TGTGCCAGCAGCACAAGACAGGGGGCGCGTACCGGGGAGCTGTTTTTT.